Each of the 13 T cell receptor beta chains below was sequenced from the same sample in a study of glioma-infiltrating T cells. Amplification of TCR alpha and beta CDR3 regions from RNA used iRepertoire nested multiplex PCR. One entry per CDR3 protein, called by TCRdb with MiXCR from the multiplex PCR reads. The table lists roughly 350,000 distinct CDR3 sequences, around 38% of them singletons. Sample: glioma tissue, nonneoplastic brain tissue, or PBMCs (not recorded which). These receptors all stem from a human donor with low-grade glioma or glioblastoma, undergoing nonglioma brain surgery, or in good health (not recorded which).

The chain combines TRBV4-1 with TRBJ2-1; D may correspond to TRBD1 or TRBD2 (5 bases each). Trimming shortened V by 3 bases and J by 3 bases, and 15 bases separated the two germline ends. Germline loops: CDR1 MGHRA, CDR2 YSYEKL. The CDR3 spans 16 residues. For the CDR3, the DNA is TGCGCCAGCAGCCAGGATGGGTGGGGGAGCTACAATGAGCAGTTCTTC. Translated: CASSQDGWGSYNEQFF.

In regard to this clonotype: A much larger clone lies a single base off, so this may be a read error. The rearrangement links TRBV6-2 or TRBV6-3 to TRBJ2-7, with TRBD1 matching 7 bases. V was pared by 2 bases and J by 5 bases, with 12 bases of the junction left unmatched. Germline V CDR1 and CDR2: MNHEY, SVGEGT. This CDR3 spans 16 amino acids. This CDR3 reads CASSYNRRQGLHEQYF. DNA for the CDR3: TGTGCCAGCAGTTACAATCGTCGACAGGGCCTTCACGAGCAGTACTTC.

This clonotype was observed a handful of times. The CDR3 is CASSWWTGVGETQYF. CDR3 nucleotides: TGTGCCAGCAGCTGGTGGACAGGGGTAGGAGAGACCCAGTACTTC. V is TRBV7-2 and J is TRBJ2-5; TRBD1 matches at 9 bases. V trimming: 4 bases; J trimming: 4 bases; junction bases outside the gene matches: 7. Germline assignment: CDR1 SGHTA and CDR2 FQGNSA. CDR3 length: 15 amino acids.

This chain links TRBV2 with TRBJ2-1, with D possibly being TRBD2 (5 bases). Germline CDR1 is SNHLY and CDR2 is FYNNEI. This CDR3 is 16 amino acids long. V gave up 0 bases and J gave up 6 bases, with 15 bases separating them. The CDR3, as DNA: TGTGCCAGCAGTGAAGCAGGTAGCGCGATCTCCAATGAGCAGTTCTTC. Protein product: CASSEAGSAISNEQFF.

The V and J genes are TRBV6-2 or TRBV6-3 and TRBJ2-5; 12 positions match TRBD2. The V gene end was trimmed by 4 bases and the J gene end by 6 bases; junction bases not matched to a gene: 18. From germline, CDR1 is MNHEY and CDR2 SVGEGT. The CDR3 is 19 amino acids. The CDR3 here is CASSSGRGGLAGREKTQYF. The CDR3 bases are TGTGCCAGCAGTTCTGGACGGGGGGGACTAGCGGGCCGAGAGAAGACCCAGTACTTC.

This clonotype was seen repeatedly, ten times or more. V usage is TRBV4-2 and J usage is TRBJ2-7, with unresolved D. The V end was cut by 1 base, the J end by 2 bases, with 0 bases between. CDR3 length: 11 residues. The germline gives CDR1 LGHNA, CDR2 YNFKEQ. The CDR3 bases are TGTGCCAGCAGCCAAGCCTACGAGCAGTACTTC. Protein: CASSQAYEQYF.

A few counts support this clonotype. CDR3 coding DNA: TGTGCCAGCAGTTCCTCCGACAGATTGACCTACGAGCAGTACTTC. This gives the protein CASSSSDRLTYEQYF. The V call is TRBV6-1, the J call TRBJ2-7; perhaps TRBD1 as D (5 bases). V lost 5 bases and J 2 bases, leaving 16 bases between the germline ends. The V gene's germline CDR1 is MNHNS and CDR2 SASEGT. This CDR3 contains 15 residues.

V is TRBV3-1 and J is TRBJ1-1; tentative D call: TRBD1 (5 bases). The CDR3 runs 14 residues. CDR1 is LGHDT, CDR2 YNNKEL, per germline (reference sequence). Trimming pared 7 bases from V and 1 base from J, leaving 13 bases between. CDR3 amino acids: CASTLTDRNTEAFF. DNA for the CDR3: TGTGCCAGCACCCTAACCGACAGGAACACTGAAGCTTTCTTT.

The chain recombines TRBV7-2 with TRBJ1-5, with TRBD1 matching over 7 bases. The CDR3 spans 20 residues. Per germline, CDR1 SGHTA and CDR2 FQGNSA. Trimming took 5 bases from V and 3 from J; bases not matched to a gene: 22. The CDR3 coding sequence is TGTGCCAGCAGCCCCCAAAATCTTAGAAAAGGGACAGAGGTCAATCAGCCCCAGCATTTT. Translation gives CASSPQNLRKGTEVNQPQHF.

Regarding this clonotype: This may be a read error: a much more frequent sequence differs by one nucleotide. This chain joins TRBV3-1 and TRBJ2-5; D gene unclear. Per germline, CDR1 LGHDT and CDR2 YNNKEL (reference sequence). V shed 0 bases and J shed 2 bases, with 1 base lying between them. The CDR3 runs 12 residues. CDR3 sequence: CASSQEQETQYF. CDR3 DNA sequence: TGTGCCAGCAGCCAAGAACAAGAGACCCAGTACTTC.

As to this clonotype: Since a much larger clone is just one base distant, this may be a read error. The genes are TRBV28 and TRBJ1-1; maybe TRBD1 (6 bases). Germline CDR1 and CDR2: MDHEN and SYDVKM. The germline V and J ends were trimmed by 5 bases and 12 bases, with 25 bases remaining between them. The CDR3 loop spans 15 amino acids. CDR3 sequence (DNA): TGTGCCAGCAGTGCCGAATCGGGGGTGGTGGGGGCCTCTTTCTTT. Protein product: CASSAESGVVGASFF.

This clonotype showed up many times. The CDR3 spells CASSPRSGPSTDTQYF. In DNA, the CDR3 is TGTGCCAGCAGTCCCCGTAGCGGGCCGAGCACAGATACGCAGTATTTT. The V gene is TRBV28, the J gene TRBJ2-3, with TRBD2 matching 7 bases. This CDR3 region has 16 residues. Looked up from germline, CDR1 is MDHEN and CDR2 is SYDVKM. After removal of 5 bases from V and 0 bases from J, the junction contained 8 bases not matched to a gene.

There are many counts of this clonotype. This chain joins TRBV6-2 or TRBV6-3 and TRBJ1-5; no reliable D call. CDR1 MNHEY and CDR2 SVGEGT come from the germline V gene. The CDR3 consists of 13 residues. V lost 1 base and J 0 bases, leaving 1 base between the germline ends. The CDR3, as DNA: TGTGCCAGCAGTTACTATAGCAATCAGCCCCAGCATTTT. Residues: CASSYYSNQPQHF.